This TCR beta chain is drawn from a study of T cells after yellow fever vaccination. CDR1 and CDR2 from the germline V gene are KGHDR and SFDVKD. Trimming at V came to 6 bases and at J to 8 bases, leaving 6 bases not matched to a gene. This CDR3 is built from 15 residues. This clonotype has more than one count but fewer than ten. TCRdb analysed the 5' RACE reads with MiXCR anew, one entry per CDR3 protein. The table has some 600,000 distinct CDR3 sequences, around an eighth seen once. The source was PBMCs, collected on the day of the yellow fever booster vaccination. The sequence was collected from a man in his thirties or forties who received the YFV17D yellow fever vaccine. The chain has TRBV24-1 and TRBJ2-1, with 13 bases aligning to TRBD2. The DNA of the CDR3 is TGTGCCACCAGTCTGAGGACTAGCGGGAGTGATGAGCAGTTCTTC. Protein sequence: CATSLRTSGSDEQFF.